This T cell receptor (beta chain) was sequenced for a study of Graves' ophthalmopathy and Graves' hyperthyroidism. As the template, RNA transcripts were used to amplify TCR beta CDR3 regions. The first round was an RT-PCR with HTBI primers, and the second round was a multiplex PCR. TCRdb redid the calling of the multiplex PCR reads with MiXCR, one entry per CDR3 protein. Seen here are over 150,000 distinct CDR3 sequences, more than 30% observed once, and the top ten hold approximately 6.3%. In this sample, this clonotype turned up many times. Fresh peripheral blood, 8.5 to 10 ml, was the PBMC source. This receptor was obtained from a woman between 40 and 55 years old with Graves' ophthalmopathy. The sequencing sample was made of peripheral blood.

The CDR3 DNA reads TGTGCCAGCAGCCTGGGACAGGGCGGCGGGTACTACGAGCAGTACTTC. It specifies CASSLGQGGGYYEQYF. The J gene is TRBJ2-7, the V gene TRBV11-3; TRBD1 agrees at 9 bases. Trimming removed 5 bases from V and 3 bases from J; junction bases left unmatched: 11. The CDR3 loop spans 16 amino acids. Germline loops: CDR1 SGHNT, CDR2 YENEEA.